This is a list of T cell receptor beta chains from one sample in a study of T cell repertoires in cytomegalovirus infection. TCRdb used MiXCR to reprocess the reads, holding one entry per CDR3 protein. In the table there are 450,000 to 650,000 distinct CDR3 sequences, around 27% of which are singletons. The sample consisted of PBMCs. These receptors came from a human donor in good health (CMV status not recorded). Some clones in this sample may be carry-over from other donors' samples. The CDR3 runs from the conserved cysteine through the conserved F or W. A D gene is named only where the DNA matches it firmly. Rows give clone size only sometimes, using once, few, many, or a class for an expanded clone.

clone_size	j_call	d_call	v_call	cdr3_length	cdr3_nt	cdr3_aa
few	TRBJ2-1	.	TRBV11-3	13	TGTGCCAGCAGGTCCAGAGCGTACAATGAGCAGTTCTTC	CASRSRAYNEQFF
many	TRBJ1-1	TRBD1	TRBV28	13	TGTGCCAGCCTTGGACAGGGGTCTTCTGAAGCTTTCTTT	CASLGQGSSEAFF
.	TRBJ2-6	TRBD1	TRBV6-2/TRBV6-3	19	TGTGCCAGCAGTTACAGATCCGGGACAGGGGGCGTTGGGGCCAACGTCCTGACTTTC	CASSYRSGTGGVGANVLTF
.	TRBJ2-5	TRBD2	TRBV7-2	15	TGTGCCAGCAGCGTACTAGCGGGAGCTGGGGAGACCCAGTACTTC	CASSVLAGAGETQYF
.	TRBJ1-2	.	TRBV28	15	TGTGCCAGCAGACAGCAGGGATTACGAAACTATGGCTACACCTTC	CASRQQGLRNYGYTF
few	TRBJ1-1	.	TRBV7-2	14	TGTGCCAGCAGTCAAAAACAGGTTTTGACTGAAGCTTTCTTT	CASSQKQVLTEAFF
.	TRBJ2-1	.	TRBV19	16	TGTGCCAGTAGTATAGGATTGGTTGTACCCTACAATGAGCAGTTCTTC	CASSIGLVVPYNEQFF
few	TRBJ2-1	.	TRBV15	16	.	CATSRSLGTGDNEQFF
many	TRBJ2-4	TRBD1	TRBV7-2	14	TGTGCCAGCAGCGTGGACAGGGGCAAAAACATTCAGTACTTC	CASSVDRGKNIQYF
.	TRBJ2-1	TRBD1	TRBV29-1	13	TGCAGCGGTGGACAGGAGACCTACAATGAGCAGTTCTTC	CSGGQETYNEQFF
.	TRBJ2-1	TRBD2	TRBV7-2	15	TGTGCCAGCAGAGCGGGACTAGCGGTGTACAATGAGCAGTTCTTC	CASRAGLAVYNEQFF
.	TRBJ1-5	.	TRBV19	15	TGTGCCAGTGGCCTATATGGAGCTAGCAATCAGCCCCAGCATTTT	CASGLYGASNQPQHF
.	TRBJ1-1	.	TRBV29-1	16	TGCAGCGTTATTCGGGACGGACGACGCAAGAACACTGAAGCTTTCTTT	CSVIRDGRRKNTEAFF
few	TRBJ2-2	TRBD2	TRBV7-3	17	TGTGCCAGCAGCTTGCTAGCGGGACCCAGGGGCGCCGGGGAGCTGTTTTTT	CASSLLAGPRGAGELFF
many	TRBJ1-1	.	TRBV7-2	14	TGTGCCAGCAGCTTAGATCAGTTTAGGGCTGAAGCTTTCTTT	CASSLDQFRAEAFF
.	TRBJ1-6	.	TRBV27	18	TGTGCCAGCAGTTTCTCAGAGGTCGGGCAGGGTTATAATTCACCCCTCCACTTT	CASSFSEVGQGYNSPLHF
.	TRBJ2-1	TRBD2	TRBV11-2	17	TGTGCCAGCAGCTTAGAGTGGGGACTAGCGGGTTACAATGAGCAGTTCTTC	CASSLEWGLAGYNEQFF
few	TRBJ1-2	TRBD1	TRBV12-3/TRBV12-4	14	TGTGCCAGCAGCGGGGACAGGGGGCAGATTGGCTACACCTTC	CASSGDRGQIGYTF
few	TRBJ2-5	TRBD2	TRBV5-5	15	TGTGCCACCGGAAGTCTAGCGGGTGCCCAAGAGACCCAGTACTTC	CATGSLAGAQETQYF
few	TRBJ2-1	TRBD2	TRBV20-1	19	TGCAGTGCTAGAGCGGTCCGGACTAGCGGTACTTACTCCTACAATGAGCAGTTCTTC	CSARAVRTSGTYSYNEQFF
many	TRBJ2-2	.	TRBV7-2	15	TGTGCCAGCAGCTTAGCGACGGGACTCACCGGGGAGCTGTTTTTT	CASSLATGLTGELFF
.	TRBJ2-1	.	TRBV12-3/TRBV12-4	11	TGTGCCAGCAGATTAGGACCATCGGGGTTCTTC	CASRLGPSGFF
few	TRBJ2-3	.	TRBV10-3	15	TGTGCCATCAGTGAAAGGTTCGCTAGCACAGATACGCAGTATTTT	CAISERFASTDTQYF
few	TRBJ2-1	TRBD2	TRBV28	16	TGTGCCAGCAGTCCAGTAGCGGGAAGCTCCTACAATGAGCAGTTCTTC	CASSPVAGSSYNEQFF
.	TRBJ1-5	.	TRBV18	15	TGTGCCAGCTCACCTGTGCGAGATAGCAATCAGCCCCAGCATTTT	CASSPVRDSNQPQHF
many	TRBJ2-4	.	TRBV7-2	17	TGTGCCAGCAGCTTAGGACCGTCGGGGGATGTGAGAAACATTCAGTACTTC	CASSLGPSGDVRNIQYF
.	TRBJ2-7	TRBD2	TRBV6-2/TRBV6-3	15	TGTGCCAGCATCAAGAGGGGACTACCTTCCTACGAGCAGTACTTC	CASIKRGLPSYEQYF
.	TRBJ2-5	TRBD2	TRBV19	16	TGTGCCAGTAGCCCCCCAGGTGTCACTAGCGGAGAGACCCAGTACTTC	CASSPPGVTSGETQYF
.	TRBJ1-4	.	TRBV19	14	TGTGCCAGTAATCCCCCGGGTACTAATGAAAAACTGTTTTTT	CASNPPGTNEKLFF
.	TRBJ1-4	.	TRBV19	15	TGTGCCAGCGGAATGCTGGACAGCGCTAATGAAAAACTGTTTTTT	CASGMLDSANEKLFF
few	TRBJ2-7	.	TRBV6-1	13	TGTGCCAGCAGTGAGGGGCGATCCTACGAGCAGTACTTC	CASSEGRSYEQYF
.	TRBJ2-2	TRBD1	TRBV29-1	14	TGCAGCGTTAGGGGACAGGTCCTCACCGGGGAGCTGTTTTTT	CSVRGQVLTGELFF
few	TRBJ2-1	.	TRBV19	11	TGTGCCAGTAGGGGATACGATGAGCAGTTCTTC	CASRGYDEQFF
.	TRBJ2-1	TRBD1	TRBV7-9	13	TGTGCCAGCAGGGGACAGGACGTCAATGAGCAGTTCTTC	CASRGQDVNEQFF
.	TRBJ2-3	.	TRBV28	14	TGTGCCAGCAGTTTTGGCGCGCTGACAGATACGCAGTATTTT	CASSFGALTDTQYF
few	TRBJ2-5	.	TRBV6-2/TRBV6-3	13	TGTGCCAGCAGAAGAGGACAGAAAGAGACCCAGTACTTC	CASRRGQKETQYF
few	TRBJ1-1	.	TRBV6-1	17	TGTGCCAGCTCGTCCCTGGGAAGATTGGTCCCAAACACTGAAGCTTTCTTT	CASSSLGRLVPNTEAFF
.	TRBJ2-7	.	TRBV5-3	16	TGTGCCAGAAGCTTGAGTCCAGGCCCGGCCAAGGGGGGGCAGTACTTC	CARSLSPGPAKGGQYF
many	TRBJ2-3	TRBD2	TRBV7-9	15	TGTGCCAGCAGCCGGGGGACTAGAGAGGTGGATACGCAGTATTTT	CASSRGTREVDTQYF
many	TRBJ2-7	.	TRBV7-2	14	TGTGCCAGCAGCCCGGACCCACGCTCCTACGAGCAGTACTTC	CASSPDPRSYEQYF
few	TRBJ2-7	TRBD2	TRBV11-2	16	TGTGCCAGCAGCCCAAAATTGGCTAGCGGCCCCTACGAGCAGTACTTC	CASSPKLASGPYEQYF
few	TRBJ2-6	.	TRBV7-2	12	TGTGCCACCCAATATGGGGCCAACGTCCTGACTTTC	CATQYGANVLTF
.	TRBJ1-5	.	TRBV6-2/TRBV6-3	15	TGTGACAGCAGGACACGGGCGGCTAGCAATCAGCCCCAGCATTTT	CDSRTRAASNQPQHF
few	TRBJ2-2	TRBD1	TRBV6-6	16	TGTGCCAGCAGACCAACAGGGGGGACGAACACCGGGGAGCTGTTTTTT	CASRPTGGTNTGELFF
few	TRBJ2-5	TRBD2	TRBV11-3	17	TGTGCCAGCAGCTTTGCCAAACTAGCGGTCCTAGGGGAGACCCAGTACTTC	CASSFAKLAVLGETQYF
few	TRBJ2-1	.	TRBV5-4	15	TGTGCCAGCACCCAAGACCCTCAGAGGTACAATGAGCAGTTCTTC	CASTQDPQRYNEQFF
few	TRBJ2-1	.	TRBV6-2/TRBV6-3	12	TGTGCCAGCGGGACTCTCTACAATGAGCAGTTCTTC	CASGTLYNEQFF
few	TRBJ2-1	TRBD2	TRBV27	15	TGTGCCAGCAGTTCGGGGACTAGGGTTCGCAATGAGCAGTTCTTC	CASSSGTRVRNEQFF